This T cell receptor (beta chain) was profiled in a study of tumor-infiltrating lymphocytes in primary liver carcinoma. Germline DNA was extracted too, while blood RNA derived from unsorted whole blood. From about 0.45 ug total RNA, TCR beta cDNA was generated with a primer in the constant region. Libraries of TCR beta came from three nested multiplex PCR rounds with slightly modified ARM-PCR. For 10 cycles apiece, the opening two PCR rounds ran with TRBV1-TRBV30 forward primers and a C-beta reverse primer. TCRdb passed the multiplex PCR reads through MiXCR, listing each CDR3 protein once. The table shows fewer than 350,000 distinct CDR3 sequences, with 65% occurring only once. This clonotype was recorded at least ten times. This CDR3 has 16 residues. V shed 0 bases and J 8 bases; nucleotides not matched to a gene: 7. Germline CDR1 SGHAT, CDR2 FQNNGV.

The source material was peripheral blood. This sequence joins TRBV11-2 and TRBJ2-1, with TRBD2 matching over 10 bases. The origin of this receptor is a man in his forties or fifties with primary liver carcinoma and hepatitis B virus infection. The CDR3 here is CASSLDRSSGSHEQFF. CDR3 sequence (DNA): TGTGCCAGCAGCTTAGATCGGTCTAGCGGGAGTCATGAGCAGTTCTTC.